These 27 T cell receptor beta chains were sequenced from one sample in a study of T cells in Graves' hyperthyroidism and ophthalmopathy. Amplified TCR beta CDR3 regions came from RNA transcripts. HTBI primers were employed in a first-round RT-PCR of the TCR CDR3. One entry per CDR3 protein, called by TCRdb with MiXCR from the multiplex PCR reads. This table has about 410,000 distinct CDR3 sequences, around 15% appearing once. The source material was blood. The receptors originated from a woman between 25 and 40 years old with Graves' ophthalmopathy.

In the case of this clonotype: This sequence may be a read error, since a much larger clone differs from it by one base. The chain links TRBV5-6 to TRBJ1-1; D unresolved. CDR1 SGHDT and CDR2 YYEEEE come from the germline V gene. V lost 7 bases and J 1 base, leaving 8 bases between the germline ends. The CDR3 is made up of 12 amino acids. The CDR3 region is CASETTNTEAFF. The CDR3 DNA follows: TGTGCCAGCGAGACAACGAACACTGAAGCTTTCTTT.

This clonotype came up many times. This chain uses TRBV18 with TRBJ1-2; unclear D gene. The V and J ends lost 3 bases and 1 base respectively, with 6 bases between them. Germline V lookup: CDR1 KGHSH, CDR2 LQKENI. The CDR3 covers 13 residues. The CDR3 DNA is TGTGCCAGCTCACCCCGGGTTAACTATGGCTACACCTTC. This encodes CASSPRVNYGYTF.

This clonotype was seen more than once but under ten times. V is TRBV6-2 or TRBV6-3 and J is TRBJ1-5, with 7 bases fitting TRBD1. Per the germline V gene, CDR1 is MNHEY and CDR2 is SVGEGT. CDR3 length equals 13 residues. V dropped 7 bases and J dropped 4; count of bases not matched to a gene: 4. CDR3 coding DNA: TGTGCCAGCATCGGGACAGATAATCAGCCCCAGCATTTT. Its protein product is CASIGTDNQPQHF.

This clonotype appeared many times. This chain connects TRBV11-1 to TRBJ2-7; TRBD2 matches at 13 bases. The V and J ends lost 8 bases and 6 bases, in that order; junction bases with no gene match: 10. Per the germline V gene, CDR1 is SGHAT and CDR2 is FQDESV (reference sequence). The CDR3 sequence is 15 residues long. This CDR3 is CASLLWTSGSGEQYF. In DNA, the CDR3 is TGTGCCAGCTTACTCTGGACTAGCGGGAGCGGCGAGCAGTACTTC.

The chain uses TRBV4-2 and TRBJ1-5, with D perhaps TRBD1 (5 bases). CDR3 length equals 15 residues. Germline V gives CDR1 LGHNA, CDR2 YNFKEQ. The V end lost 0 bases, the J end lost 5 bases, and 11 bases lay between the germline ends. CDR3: CASSQDWQGDQPQHF. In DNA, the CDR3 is TGTGCCAGCAGCCAAGATTGGCAGGGTGATCAGCCCCAGCATTTT.

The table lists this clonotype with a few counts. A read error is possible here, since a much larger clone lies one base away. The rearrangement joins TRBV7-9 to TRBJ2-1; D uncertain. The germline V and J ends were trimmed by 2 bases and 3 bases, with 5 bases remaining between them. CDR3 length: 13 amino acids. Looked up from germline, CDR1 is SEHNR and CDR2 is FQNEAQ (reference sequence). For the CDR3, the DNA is TGTGCCAGCAGCTTAATCGACTACAATGAGCAGTTCTTC. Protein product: CASSLIDYNEQFF.

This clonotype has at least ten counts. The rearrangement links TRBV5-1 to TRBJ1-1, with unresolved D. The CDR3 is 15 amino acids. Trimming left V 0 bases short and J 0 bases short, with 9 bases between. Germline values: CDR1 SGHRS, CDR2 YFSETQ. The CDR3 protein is CASSLAADMNTEAFF. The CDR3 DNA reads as TGCGCCAGCAGCTTGGCCGCAGACATGAACACTGAAGCTTTCTTT.

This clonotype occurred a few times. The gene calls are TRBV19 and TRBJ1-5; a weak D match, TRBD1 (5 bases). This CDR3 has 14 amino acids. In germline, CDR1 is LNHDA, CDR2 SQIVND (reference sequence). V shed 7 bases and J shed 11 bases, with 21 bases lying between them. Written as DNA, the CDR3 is TGTGCCAGTACCCTGGGACCGCCTCCGAGTTCCCAGCATTTT. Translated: CASTLGPPPSSQHF.

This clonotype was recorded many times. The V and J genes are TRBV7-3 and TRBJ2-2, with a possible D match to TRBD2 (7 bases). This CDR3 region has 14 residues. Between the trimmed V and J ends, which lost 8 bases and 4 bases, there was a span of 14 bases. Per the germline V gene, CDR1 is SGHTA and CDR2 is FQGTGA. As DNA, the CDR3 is TGTGCCAGCGGGGGGGCCAAAATCACCGGGGAGCTGTTTTTT. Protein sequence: CASGGAKITGELFF.

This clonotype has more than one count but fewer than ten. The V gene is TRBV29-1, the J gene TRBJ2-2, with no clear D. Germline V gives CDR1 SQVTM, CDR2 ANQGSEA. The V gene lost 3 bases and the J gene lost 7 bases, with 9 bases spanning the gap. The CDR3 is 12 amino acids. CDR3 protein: CSVELGIGELFF. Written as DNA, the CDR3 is TGCAGCGTTGAGCTGGGAATCGGGGAGCTGTTTTTT.

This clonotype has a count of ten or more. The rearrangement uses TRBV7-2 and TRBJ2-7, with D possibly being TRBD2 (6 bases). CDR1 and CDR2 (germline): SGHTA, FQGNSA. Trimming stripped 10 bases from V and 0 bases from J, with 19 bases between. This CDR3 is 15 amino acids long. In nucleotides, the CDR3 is TGTGCCACACGGGAGAGGATGGATCCCTCCTACGAGCAGTACTTC. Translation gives CATRERMDPSYEQYF.

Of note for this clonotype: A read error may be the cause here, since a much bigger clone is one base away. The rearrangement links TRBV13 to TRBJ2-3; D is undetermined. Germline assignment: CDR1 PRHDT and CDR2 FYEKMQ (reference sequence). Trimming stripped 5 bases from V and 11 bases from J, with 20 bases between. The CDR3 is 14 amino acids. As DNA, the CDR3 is TGTGCCAGCAGCGAATTAGTCGACCTCGAAGGGCAGTATTTT. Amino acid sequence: CASSELVDLEGQYF. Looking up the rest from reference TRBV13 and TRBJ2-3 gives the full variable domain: AAGVIQSPRHLIKEKRETATLKCYPIPRHDTVYWYQQGPGQDPQFLISFYEKMQSDKGSIPDRFSAQQFSDYHSELNMSSLELGDSALYFCASSELVDLEGQYFGPGTRLTVL.

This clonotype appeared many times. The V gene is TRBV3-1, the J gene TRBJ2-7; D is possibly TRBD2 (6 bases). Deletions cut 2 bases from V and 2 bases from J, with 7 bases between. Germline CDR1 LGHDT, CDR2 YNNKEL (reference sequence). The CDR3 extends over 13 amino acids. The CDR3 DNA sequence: TGTGCCAGCAGCCAAAGGGAGGCCTACGAGCAGTACTTC. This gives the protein CASSQREAYEQYF.

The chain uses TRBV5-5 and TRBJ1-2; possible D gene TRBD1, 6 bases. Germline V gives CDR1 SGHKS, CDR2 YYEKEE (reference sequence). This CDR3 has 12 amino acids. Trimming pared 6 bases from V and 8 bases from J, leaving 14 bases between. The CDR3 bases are TGTGCCAGCACCCTGGACAGTCGCGGCTACACCTTC. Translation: CASTLDSRGYTF.

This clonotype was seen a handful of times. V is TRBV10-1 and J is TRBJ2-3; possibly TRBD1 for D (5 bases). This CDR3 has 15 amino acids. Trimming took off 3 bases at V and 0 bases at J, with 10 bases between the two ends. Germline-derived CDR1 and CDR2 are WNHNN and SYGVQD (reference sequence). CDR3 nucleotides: TGCGCCAGCAGTGATTTCCAGGGCAGCACAGATACGCAGTATTTT. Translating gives CASSDFQGSTDTQYF.

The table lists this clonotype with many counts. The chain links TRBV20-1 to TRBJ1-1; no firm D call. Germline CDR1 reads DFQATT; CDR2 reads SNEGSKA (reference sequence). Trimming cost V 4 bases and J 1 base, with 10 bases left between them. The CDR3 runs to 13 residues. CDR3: CSANTRANTEAFF. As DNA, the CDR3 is TGCAGTGCTAATACAAGGGCGAACACTGAAGCTTTCTTT.

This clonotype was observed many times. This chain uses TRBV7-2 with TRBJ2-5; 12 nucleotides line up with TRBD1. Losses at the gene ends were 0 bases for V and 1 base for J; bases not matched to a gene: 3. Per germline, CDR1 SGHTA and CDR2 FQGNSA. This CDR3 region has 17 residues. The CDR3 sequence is CASSLAPGQGAQETQYF. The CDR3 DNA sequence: TGTGCCAGCAGCTTAGCGCCGGGACAGGGGGCCCAAGAGACCCAGTACTTC.

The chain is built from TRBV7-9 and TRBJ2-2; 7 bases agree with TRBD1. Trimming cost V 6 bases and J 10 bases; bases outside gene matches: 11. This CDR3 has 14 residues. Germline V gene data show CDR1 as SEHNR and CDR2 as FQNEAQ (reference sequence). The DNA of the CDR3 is TGTGCCAGCAGTCCCCGACAGGGCCACATGGAGCTGTTTTTT. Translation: CASSPRQGHMELFF.

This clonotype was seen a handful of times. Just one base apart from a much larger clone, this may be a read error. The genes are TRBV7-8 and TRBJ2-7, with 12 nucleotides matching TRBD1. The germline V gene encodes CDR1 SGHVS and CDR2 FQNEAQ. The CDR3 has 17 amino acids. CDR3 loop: CASSLGAAGTGGYEQCF. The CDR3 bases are TGTGCCAGCAGCTTAGGTGCCGCCGGGACAGGGGGCTACGAGCAGTGCTTC. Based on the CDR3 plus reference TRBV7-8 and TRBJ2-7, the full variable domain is GAGVSQSPRYKVAKRGQDVALRCDPISGHVSLFWYQQALGQGPEFLTYFQNEAQLDKSGLPSDRFFAERPEGSVSTLKIQRTQQEDSAVYLCASSLGAAGTGGYEQCFGPGTRLTVT.

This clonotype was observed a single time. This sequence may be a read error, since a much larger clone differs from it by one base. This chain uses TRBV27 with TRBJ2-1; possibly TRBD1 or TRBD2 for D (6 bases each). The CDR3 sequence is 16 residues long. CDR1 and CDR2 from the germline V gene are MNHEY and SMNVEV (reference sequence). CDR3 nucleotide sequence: TGTGTCAGCAGCTATAGGGGGGTAGGCCCCTACAATGAGCAGTTCTTC. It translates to CVSSYRGVGPYNEQFF.

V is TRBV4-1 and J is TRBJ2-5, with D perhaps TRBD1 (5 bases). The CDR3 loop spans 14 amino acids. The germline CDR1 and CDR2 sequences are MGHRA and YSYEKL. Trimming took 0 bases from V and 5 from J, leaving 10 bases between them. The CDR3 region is CASSQEGPRETQYF. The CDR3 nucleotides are TGCGCCAGCAGCCAAGAGGGGCCTAGGGAGACCCAGTACTTC.

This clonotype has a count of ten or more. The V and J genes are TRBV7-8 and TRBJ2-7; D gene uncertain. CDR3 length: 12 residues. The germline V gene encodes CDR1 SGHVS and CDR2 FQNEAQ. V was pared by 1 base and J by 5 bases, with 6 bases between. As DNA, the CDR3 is TGTGCCAGCAGCTTAGATTTAGACGAGCAGTACTTC. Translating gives CASSLDLDEQYF. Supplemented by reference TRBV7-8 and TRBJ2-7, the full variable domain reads GAGVSQSPRYKVAKRGQDVALRCDPISGHVSLFWYQQALGQGPEFLTYFQNEAQLDKSGLPSDRFFAERPEGSVSTLKIQRTQQEDSAVYLCASSLDLDEQYFGPGTRLTVT.

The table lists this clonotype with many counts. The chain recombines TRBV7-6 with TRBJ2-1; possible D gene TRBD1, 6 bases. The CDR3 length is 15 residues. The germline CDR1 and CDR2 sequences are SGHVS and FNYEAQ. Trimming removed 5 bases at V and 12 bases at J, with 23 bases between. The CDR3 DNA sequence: TGTGCCAGCAGCACGACCGGGACACCGAATTATGGGCAGTTCTTC. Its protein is CASSTTGTPNYGQFF.

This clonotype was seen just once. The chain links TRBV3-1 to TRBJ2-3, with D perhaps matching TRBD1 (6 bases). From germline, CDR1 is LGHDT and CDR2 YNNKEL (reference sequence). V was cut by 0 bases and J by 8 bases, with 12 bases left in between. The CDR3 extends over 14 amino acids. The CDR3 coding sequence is TGTGCCAGCAGCCAAGAGCATGACAGGACTACGCAGTATTTT. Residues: CASSQEHDRTTQYF.

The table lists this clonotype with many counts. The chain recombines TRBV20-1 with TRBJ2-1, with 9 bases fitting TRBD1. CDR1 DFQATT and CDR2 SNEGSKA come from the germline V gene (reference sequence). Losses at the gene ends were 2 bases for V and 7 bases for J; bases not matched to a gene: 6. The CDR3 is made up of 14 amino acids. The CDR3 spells CSARTGTGKNEQFF. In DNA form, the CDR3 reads TGCAGTGCTAGAACCGGGACAGGGAAAAATGAGCAGTTCTTC.

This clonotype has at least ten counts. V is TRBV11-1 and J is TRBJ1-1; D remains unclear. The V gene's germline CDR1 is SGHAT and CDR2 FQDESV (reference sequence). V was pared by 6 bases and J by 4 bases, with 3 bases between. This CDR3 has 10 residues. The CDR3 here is CASRSTEAFF. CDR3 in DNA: TGTGCCAGCAGATCCACTGAAGCTTTCTTT.

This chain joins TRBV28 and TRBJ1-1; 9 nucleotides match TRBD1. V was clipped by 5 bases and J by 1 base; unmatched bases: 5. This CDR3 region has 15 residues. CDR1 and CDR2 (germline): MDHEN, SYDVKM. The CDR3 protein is CASSPGDRANTEAFF. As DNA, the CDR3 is TGTGCCAGCAGTCCTGGGGACAGGGCGAACACTGAAGCTTTCTTT.